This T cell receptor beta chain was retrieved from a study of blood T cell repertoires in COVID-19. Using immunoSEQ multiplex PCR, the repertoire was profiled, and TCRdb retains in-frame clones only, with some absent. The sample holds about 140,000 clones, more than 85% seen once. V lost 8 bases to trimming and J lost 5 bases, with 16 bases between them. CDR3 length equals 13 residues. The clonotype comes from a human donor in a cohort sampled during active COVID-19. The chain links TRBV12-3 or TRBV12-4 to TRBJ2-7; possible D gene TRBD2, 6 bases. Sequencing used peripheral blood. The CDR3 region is CASAGFSGDEQYF. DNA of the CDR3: TGTGCCAGCGCGGGTTTTAGCGGAGACGAGCAGTACTTC.